Many counts were recorded for the clone carrying this T cell receptor beta chain. Its specificity is unknown. The junction had 3 bases not matched to a gene; V was cut back by 5 bases and J by 0 bases. The CDR3 contains 15 residues. Germline values: CDR1 SGHTA, CDR2 FQGTGA. Those with hyperthyroidism were 18 to 65 years old, newly diagnosed, and ill for under 2 months. The data derive from a study of T cells in Graves' hyperthyroidism and ophthalmopathy. Study conclusions and caveats: Most expanded thyroid clonotypes above 0.001 also appeared in blood.

TCR beta CDR3 sequences were amplified from RNA transcripts. When the TCR CDR3 underwent first-round RT-PCR, the HTBI primer set was used. TCRdb analysed the multiplex PCR reads with MiXCR anew, one entry per CDR3 protein. The sample yields some 500,000 distinct CDR3 sequences, around 14% seen once. The chain is built from TRBV7-3 and TRBJ2-1; 8 positions agree with TRBD2. The TCR originated in a young woman with Graves' hyperthyroidism. What was sequenced was blood. As DNA, the CDR3 is TGTGCCAGCAGCCCGGGGGGGAGCTCCTACAATGAGCAGTTCTTC. It encodes CASSPGGSSYNEQFF. The whole variable domain, remainder taken from reference TRBV7-3 and TRBJ2-1, is GAGVSQTPSNKVTEKGKYVELRCDPISGHTALYWYRQSLGQGPEFLIYFQGTGAADDSGLPNDRFFAVRPEGSVSTLKIQRTERGDSAVYLCASSPGGSSYNEQFFGPGTRLTVL.